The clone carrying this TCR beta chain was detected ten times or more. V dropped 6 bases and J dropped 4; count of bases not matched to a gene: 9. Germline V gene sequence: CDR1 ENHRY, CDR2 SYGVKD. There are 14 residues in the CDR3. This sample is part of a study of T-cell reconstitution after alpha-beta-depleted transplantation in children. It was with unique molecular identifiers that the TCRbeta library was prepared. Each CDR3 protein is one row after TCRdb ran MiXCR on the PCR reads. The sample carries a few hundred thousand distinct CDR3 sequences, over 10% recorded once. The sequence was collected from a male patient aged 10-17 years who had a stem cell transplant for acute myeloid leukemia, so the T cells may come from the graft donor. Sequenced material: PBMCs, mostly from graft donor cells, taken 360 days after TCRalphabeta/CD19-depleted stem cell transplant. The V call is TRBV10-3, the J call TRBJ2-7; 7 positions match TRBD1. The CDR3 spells CAISADRNVYEQYF. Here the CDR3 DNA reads TGTGCCATCAGCGCGGACAGGAATGTGTACGAGCAGTACTTC.